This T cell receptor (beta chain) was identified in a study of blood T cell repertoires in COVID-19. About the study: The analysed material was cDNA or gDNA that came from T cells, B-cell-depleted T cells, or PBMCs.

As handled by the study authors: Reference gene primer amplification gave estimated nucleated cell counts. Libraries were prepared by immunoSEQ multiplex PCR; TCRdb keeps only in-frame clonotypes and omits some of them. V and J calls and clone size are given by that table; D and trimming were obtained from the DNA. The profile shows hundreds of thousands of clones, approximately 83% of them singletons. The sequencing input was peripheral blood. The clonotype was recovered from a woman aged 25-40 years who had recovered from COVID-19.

CDR3 bases: TGTGCCAGCAGCTATGGACAGGGGGAGGCTTTCTTT. Translated: CASSYGQGEAFF. The V call is TRBV7-8, the J call TRBJ1-1; the match to TRBD1 covers 10 bases. The J segment lost 11 bases and the V segment lost 4 bases, leaving 4 bases of the junction unmatched. Germline V gene sequence: CDR1 SGHVS, CDR2 FQNEAQ. The CDR3 is 12 residues long.